The 7 T cell receptor beta chains in this list originate from one sample, sequenced in a study of cytomegalovirus exposure and HLA in healthy donors. With 60 Vbeta and 13 Jbeta primers, the PCR was carried out. Using immunoSEQ multiplex PCR, the repertoire was profiled, and TCRdb retains in-frame clones only, with some absent. The sample includes 110,000 or so clones, roughly 8.6% of them seen just once. The specimen was PBMCs. Source of these receptors: a woman between 40 and 50 years old in good health and CMV-seropositive.

In this sample, this clone turned up a few times. The chain carries TRBV6-6 and TRBJ2-7, with TRBD2 as a possible D gene (7 bases). The CDR3 is 14 amino acids. Germline V gene sequence: CDR1 MNHNY, CDR2 SVGAGI (reference sequence). V was shortened by 6 bases and J by 0 bases, with 12 bases between the two germline ends. Here the CDR3 DNA reads TGTGCCAGCAGAGCTGCGGGGGCCTCCTACGAGCAGTACTTC. Translation: CASRAAGASYEQYF.

The sample holds one count of this clone. Other DNA sequences in the same sample also yield this CDR3. The genes are TRBV28 and TRBJ1-4, with D maybe TRBD1 (5 bases). The CDR3 length is 12 residues. Germline assignment: CDR1 MDHEN and CDR2 SYDVKM. The DNA for the CDR3 is TGTGCAAGCGGACAAGGGAATGAAAAACTGTTTTTT. Protein: CASGQGNEKLFF.

This clone turned up a few times. The chain links TRBV7-9 to TRBJ1-2, with D perhaps TRBD1 (6 bases). CDR1 and CDR2 from the germline V gene are SEHNR and FQNEAQ (reference sequence). V was cut by 6 bases and J by 7 bases, with 15 bases left in between. This CDR3 comprises 13 residues. The CDR3 is CASRPGAPGGYTF. In nucleotides, the CDR3 is TGTGCCAGCAGGCCAGGGGCGCCCGGTGGCTACACCTTC.

The chain is built from TRBV9 and TRBJ1-2, with a weak D call TRBD1 (5 bases). V gave up 5 bases and J gave up 8 bases, with 22 bases separating them. The germline V gene encodes CDR1 SGDLS and CDR2 YYNGEE. The CDR3 totals 15 residues. CDR3 sequence: CASRGRDSQFSGYTF. The CDR3 coding sequence is TGTGCCAGCAGGGGAAGGGACTCCCAGTTCTCCGGCTACACCTTC.

For the CDR3, the DNA is TGCGCCAGCAGCTTAATATCTCCGGGACACTTGAACTCTGGAAACACCATATATTTT. Translated: CASSLISPGHLNSGNTIYF. This sequence joins TRBV5-1 and TRBJ1-3, with a weak D call TRBD1 (6 bases). CDR3 length: 19 residues. Germline values: CDR1 SGHRS, CDR2 YFSETQ. V dropped 2 bases and J dropped 0 bases, with 21 bases sitting between them.

The J gene is TRBJ2-2, the V gene TRBV11-1, with D possibly being TRBD2 (6 bases). Trimming pared 6 bases from V and 0 bases from J, leaving 8 bases between. CDR1 and CDR2 (germline): SGHAT, FQDESV (reference sequence). The CDR3 has 14 amino acids. CDR3: CASRGLPNTGELFF. The CDR3 DNA is TGTGCCAGCAGGGGACTCCCGAACACCGGGGAGCTGTTTTTT. Variable domain in full (rest from reference TRBV11-1 and TRBJ2-2): EAEVAQSPRYKITEKSQAVAFWCDPISGHATLYWYRQILGQGPELLVQFQDESVVDDSQLPKDRFSAERLKGVDSTLKIQPAELGDSAMYLCASRGLPNTGELFFGEGSRLTVL.

The V call is TRBV19, the J call TRBJ1-1; TRBD1 agrees at 9 bases. V lost 2 bases, J lost 0 bases, and 16 bases stayed unmatched. CDR1 and CDR2 from the germline V gene are LNHDA and SQIVND (reference sequence). This CDR3 contains 20 residues. The CDR3 coding sequence is TGTGCCAGTAGTATAAGGGTTCGGAGACAGGGGGTTCCGCTGAACACTGAAGCTTTCTTT. Amino acids: CASSIRVRRQGVPLNTEAFF.